Shown below are 3 T cell receptor beta chains from a single sample sequenced in a study of beta chain features in type 1 diabetes. Study-wide findings and caveats: Type 1 diabetes patients showed a moderate but significant shortening of TCRB CDR3s in all four CD4+ subsets.

No cognate antigen is known for these TCRs. Reverse transcribing all isolated RNA meant expressed TCRB transcripts were sequenced. Using immunoSEQ multiplex PCR, the repertoire was profiled, and TCRdb retains in-frame clones only, with some absent. This table has more than 200,000 clones, 16% appearing once. Sequenced sample: naive CD4+ T cells from blood. These receptors all come from a young man with type 1 diabetes.

This clone turned up a few times. The chain combines TRBV7-9 with TRBJ2-1; maybe TRBD2 (5 bases). The CDR3 contains 18 residues. Deletions cut 2 bases from V and 1 base from J, with 18 bases between. In germline, CDR1 is SEHNR, CDR2 FQNEAQ (reference sequence). CDR3 nucleotide sequence: TGTGCCAGCAGCTTAAGCCCCCGAGGGTTGAGATCCTACAATGAGCAGTTCTTC. It specifies CASSLSPRGLRSYNEQFF.

This sequence joins TRBV25-1 and TRBJ1-4, with 8 nucleotides matching TRBD1. Germline loops: CDR1 MGHDK, CDR2 SYGVNS. The ends lost 6 bases at V and 4 bases at J; junction bases unmatched: 1. The CDR3 extends over 13 amino acids. CDR3 protein: CASRGQGNEKLFF. CDR3 coding DNA: TGTGCCAGCAGAGGACAGGGTAATGAAAAACTGTTTTTT.

This clone showed up just a few times. This CDR3 reads CASSPGLASDEQYF. For the CDR3, the DNA is TGTGCCAGTAGTCCAGGACTAGCGAGTGACGAGCAGTACTTC. The chain joins TRBV19 to TRBJ2-7; TRBD2 matches 9 bases. The V gene's germline CDR1 is LNHDA and CDR2 SQIVND (reference sequence). V was clipped by 5 bases and J by 5 bases; unmatched bases: 7. The CDR3 extends over 14 amino acids.